One and the same sample provided the 5 T cell receptor beta chains below, sequenced in a study of OX40 agonist ivuxolimab in advanced cancers. Libraries were prepared by immunoSEQ multiplex PCR; TCRdb keeps only in-frame clonotypes and omits some of them. The sample carries approximately 70,000 clones, 75% to 80% recorded once. The sequencing used CD4+ or CD8+ T cells sorted from blood, collected in a trial of the OX40 agonist ivuxolimab. These receptors originate from an adult with an advanced solid tumor such as melanoma, head and neck, liver or kidney cancer.

V and J are TRBV5-1 and TRBJ1-4; D perhaps matches TRBD1 (5 bases). This CDR3 has 20 amino acids. Between the trimmed V and J ends, which lost 0 bases and 0 bases, there was a span of 21 bases. Germline V gene lookup returns CDR1 SGHRS and CDR2 YFSETQ. This chain's CDR3 is CASSLDPPGPSGATNEKLFF. CDR3 DNA: TGCGCCAGCAGCTTGGACCCCCCGGGCCCCTCGGGGGCAACTAATGAAAAACTGTTTTTT. The whole variable domain, filled in from reference TRBV5-1 and TRBJ1-4, reads KAGVTQTPRYLIKTRGQQVTLSCSPISGHRSVSWYQQTPGQGLQFLFEYFSETQRNKGNFPGRFSGRQFSNSRSEMNVSTLELGDSALYLCASSLDPPGPSGATNEKLFFGSGTQLSVL.

This clone was seen a few times. The chain is built from TRBV6-5 and TRBJ1-1; no clear D. V lost 3 bases and J 2 bases, leaving 10 bases between the germline ends. CDR3 length: 14 amino acids. The germline V gene has CDR1 MNHEY and CDR2 SVGAGI. The CDR3 reads CASSYSAFNTEAFF. The CDR3 region has the DNA TGTGCCAGCAGTTATTCAGCATTTAACACTGAAGCTTTCTTT.

As for this clone: Sequence at one end of the junction differs from germline and may be a read error. V gene TRBV7-9 combines with J gene TRBJ1-1; no definite D call. There are 12 residues in the CDR3. Germline CDR1 reads SEHNR; CDR2 reads FQNEAQ (reference sequence). CDR3 DNA sequence: TGTGCCAGCAGCCCAATCGGATTGGGTATTTCCTTT. Its protein is CASSPIGLGISF.

The chain employs TRBV30 and TRBJ1-5; TRBD1 matches 9 bases. Losses at the gene ends were 5 bases for V and 5 bases for J; bases not matched to a gene: 4. The CDR3 length is 13 residues. Germline CDR1 GTSNPN, CDR2 SVGIG (reference sequence). CDR3 residues: CAWGQGRDQPQHF. CDR3 nucleotide sequence: TGTGCCTGGGGACAGGGGAGGGATCAGCCCCAGCATTTT.

This chain links TRBV7-2 with TRBJ2-5; TRBD1 matches 9 bases. Judging by the DNA end, TRBJ2-7 fits better; the J call may be wrong. This CDR3 comprises 16 residues. The germline V gene encodes CDR1 SGHTA and CDR2 FQGNSA. The CDR3 bases are TGTGCCAGCAGCTTAGTCTCGGGACAGGGATCCTACGAGCAGTACTTC. Translating it yields CASSLVSGQGSYEQYF.